This TCR beta chain emerged from a study of blood T cell repertoires in COVID-19. Only in-frame clones appear in the TCRdb table, and some are missing; sequencing was by immunoSEQ multiplex PCR. Altogether over 250,000 clones are present, roughly nine tenths being singletons, with the ten largest covering 1.9%. The V end lost 0 bases, the J end lost 8 bases, and 7 bases lay between the germline ends. CDR3 length: 12 amino acids. Per the germline V gene, CDR1 is SGHDN and CDR2 is FVKESK. In assigning cohorts, the study relied on participant-reported clinical history. The source material was PBMCs or T cells enriched from blood (not recorded which). The TCR was taken from a woman aged 55-70 years who had recovered from COVID-19. The chain recombines TRBV14 with TRBJ1-2; no reliable D call. The CDR3 DNA is TGTGCCAGCAGCCAAGACCTGAGGGGCTACACCTTC. It translates to CASSQDLRGYTF.